One and the same sample provided the 14 T cell receptor beta chains below, sequenced in a study of cytomegalovirus exposure and HLA in healthy donors. The repertoire was sequenced with immunoSEQ multiplex PCR; TCRdb's copy has only in-frame clones and lacks some. The table records some 140,000 clones, less than 90% of them present only once. Material for sequencing was PBMCs. All receptors derive from a man between 18 and 29 years old in good health and CMV-seropositive.

The rearrangement joins TRBV2 to TRBJ2-1, with TRBD1 identical over 7 bases. CDR1 is SNHLY and CDR2 is FYNNEI in the germline V gene. There are 11 residues in the CDR3. Trimming removed 10 bases from V and 9 bases from J; junction bases left unmatched: 6. CDR3 sequence (DNA): TGTGCCACCATAACAGGGGCTGAGCAGTTCTTC. Translated, it gives CATITGAEQFF.

CDR3 sequence (DNA): TGTGCCAGCTCGCCGGGGGGCGGCCCTGGCTACACCTTC. Protein sequence: CASSPGGGPGYTF. This chain connects TRBV18 to TRBJ1-2; tentative D call: TRBD1 (6 bases). V shed 6 bases and J shed 7 bases, with 15 bases lying between them. CDR3 length: 13 residues. In germline, CDR1 is KGHSH, CDR2 LQKENI. Variable domain in full (rest from reference TRBV18 and TRBJ1-2): NAGVMQNPRHLVRRRGQEARLRCSPMKGHSHVYWYRQLPEEGLKFMVYLQKENIIDESGMPKERFSAEFPKEGPSILRIQQVVRGDSAAYFCASSPGGGPGYTFGSGTRLTVV.

In its sample, this clone is medium-sized. The J gene is TRBJ1-6, the V gene TRBV7-3, with D possibly matching TRBD1 (6 bases). Germline V gene data show CDR1 as SGHTA and CDR2 as FQGTGA. This CDR3 comprises 15 residues. The germline V and J ends were trimmed by 2 bases and 8 bases, with 13 bases remaining between them. Here the CDR3 DNA reads TGTGCCAGCAGCTTATCAGGCGGGGGCGATTCACCCCTCCACTTT. This sequence encodes CASSLSGGGDSPLHF.

This chain joins TRBV4-3 and TRBJ2-3, with 8 bases aligning to TRBD1. This CDR3 is 17 amino acids long. Germline V gives CDR1 LGHNA, CDR2 YSLEER. The junction had 7 bases not matched to a gene; V was cut back by 0 bases and J by 2 bases. CDR3 loop: CASSQEPGQGITDTQYF. CDR3 in DNA: TGCGCCAGCAGCCAAGAGCCAGGACAGGGAATCACAGATACGCAGTATTTT.

The chain uses TRBV7-2 and TRBJ2-6; D remains ambiguous. Germline V lookup: CDR1 SGHTA, CDR2 FQGNSA. Trimming took off 3 bases at V and 0 bases at J, with 9 bases between the two ends. CDR3 length equals 16 residues. CDR3 amino acids: CASSLLMVSGANVLTF. The CDR3 bases are TGTGCCAGCAGCTTGCTAATGGTCTCTGGGGCCAACGTCCTGACTTTC.

This clone was detected only a few times. This chain joins TRBV6-6 and TRBJ1-5; D call uncertain. Germline V gene sequence: CDR1 MNHNY, CDR2 SVGAGI (reference sequence). With 8 bases removed from V and 5 bases from J, the gap between germline ends came to 16 bases. CDR3 size: 14 residues. The CDR3 region is CASLAPGSDQPQHF. The CDR3 nucleotides are TGTGCCAGCCTCGCTCCGGGGTCCGATCAGCCCCAGCATTTT.

This clone showed up just a few times. This chain uses TRBV2 with TRBJ2-7; D possibly corresponds to TRBD2 (7 bases). Germline V gives CDR1 SNHLY, CDR2 FYNNEI. The V end lost 7 bases, the J end lost 2 bases, and 15 bases lay between the germline ends. This CDR3 region has 14 residues. CDR3 DNA: TGTGCCAGCATGGAGGGGGGGCTCCCCTACGAGCAGTACTTC. It translates to CASMEGGLPYEQYF.

The chain carries TRBV7-3 and TRBJ1-1; tentative D call: TRBD1 (6 bases). CDR1 is SGHTA, CDR2 FQGTGA, per germline. The V end was cut by 5 bases, the J end by 1 base, with 8 bases between. This CDR3 spans 13 amino acids. The CDR3 reads CASSTTGNTEAFF. The CDR3, as DNA: TGTGCCAGCAGCACGACAGGGAACACTGAAGCTTTCTTT.

The chain recombines TRBV4-3 with TRBJ2-7, with 9 bases that match TRBD1. Trimming at V came to 1 base and at J to 3 bases, leaving 4 bases not matched to a gene. The germline V gene has CDR1 LGHNA and CDR2 YSLEER. The CDR3 is made up of 15 amino acids. The CDR3, as DNA: TGCGCCAGCAGCCAAGGGACAGGGGAGGTCTACGAGCAGTACTTC. Its protein product is CASSQGTGEVYEQYF.

The chain has TRBV18 and TRBJ1-2; TRBD1 matches at 7 bases. V gave up 4 bases and J gave up 0 bases; unmatched junction bases: 5. Germline V lookup: CDR1 KGHSH, CDR2 LQKENI. This CDR3 is built from 15 residues. Here the CDR3 DNA reads TGTGCCAGCTCACTTGGGACAGCTACTAACTATGGCTACACCTTC. Its translation is CASSLGTATNYGYTF. Variable domain in full (rest from reference TRBV18 and TRBJ1-2): NAGVMQNPRHLVRRRGQEARLRCSPMKGHSHVYWYRQLPEEGLKFMVYLQKENIIDESGMPKERFSAEFPKEGPSILRIQQVVRGDSAAYFCASSLGTATNYGYTFGSGTRLTVV.

V is TRBV10-2 and J is TRBJ2-3; possibly TRBD2 for D (7 bases). The CDR3 loop spans 16 amino acids. Germline values: CDR1 WSHSY, CDR2 SAAADI. V lost 6 bases, J lost 0 bases, and 16 bases lay in between. This chain's CDR3 is CASRGARGRSTDTQYF. Here the CDR3 DNA reads TGCGCCAGCAGGGGGGCTCGCGGGAGAAGCACAGATACGCAGTATTTT.

This chain joins TRBV7-9 and TRBJ1-2; the match to TRBD1 covers 8 bases. The germline CDR1 and CDR2 sequences are SEHNR and FQNEAQ (reference sequence). The ends lost 1 base at V and 8 bases at J; junction bases unmatched: 9. The CDR3 contains 15 residues. The CDR3 region is CASSLGQGAVVGYTF. The CDR3 coding sequence is TGTGCCAGCAGCTTAGGCCAGGGGGCGGTTGTAGGCTACACCTTC.

In nucleotides, the CDR3 is TGTGCCAGCAGTAAGGACAGGTACACAGATACGCAGTATTTT. Translating it yields CASSKDRYTDTQYF. The genes are TRBV2 and TRBJ2-3; 7 positions match TRBD1. The CDR3 loop spans 14 amino acids. Germline trimming cut 5 bases from V and 2 bases from J; bases unmatched to any gene: 4. CDR1 is SNHLY and CDR2 is FYNNEI in the germline V gene. The full variable domain, completed using reference TRBV2 and TRBJ2-3, is EPEVTQTPSHQVTQMGQEVILRCVPISNHLYFYWYRQILGQKVEFLVSFYNNEISEKSEIFDDQFSVERPDGSNFTLKIRSTKLEDSAMYFCASSKDRYTDTQYFGPGTRLTVL.

The chain uses TRBV4-3 and TRBJ1-1, with 7 bases aligning to TRBD1. The V gene's germline CDR1 is LGHNA and CDR2 YSLEER. V trimming: 0 bases; J trimming: 0 bases; junction bases outside the gene matches: 4. The CDR3 totals 16 residues. CDR3 sequence reads: CASSQEGGRVNTEAFF. The CDR3 nucleotides read TGCGCCAGCAGCCAAGAAGGGGGCCGAGTGAACACTGAAGCTTTCTTT.